Following are 9 T cell receptor beta chains from one sample sequenced in a study of T cell repertoires in cytomegalovirus infection (dated by TCRdb to between 2017 and 2020). Sequencer: Illumina HiSeq 1500. Through fastp at Q25 and MiXCR, TCRdb rebuilt clones from the public reads, retaining in-frame beta chains. Every CDR3 protein is listed once, alongside the most common genes and DNA of its rows. The table for this sample lists 510,000 or so distinct CDR3 sequences; around a quarter of them were counted only once. The top ten constitute 13% of the sample. The sequenced material came from PBMCs. The receptors were sampled from a human donor in good health (CMV status not recorded). Some clones in this sample may be carry-over from other donors' samples.

V is TRBV12-5 and J is TRBJ2-5, with 7 bases identical to TRBD2. The CDR3 covers 15 residues. Germline lookup yields CDR1 LGHNT and CDR2 FRNRAP. Trimming cost V 4 bases and J 5 bases; bases outside gene matches: 10. The CDR3 loop is CASGSAAGAGETQYF. CDR3 bases: TGTGCTAGTGGTTCGGCCGCGGGAGCTGGCGAGACCCAGTACTTC.

The chain has TRBV23-1 and TRBJ2-7, with TRBD1 identical over 7 bases. TRBV23-1 is assigned to the ORF class and has an uncertain function. V lost 7 bases, J lost 0 bases, and 3 bases stayed unmatched. The CDR3 has 13 amino acids. The CDR3 is CASKGTDSYEQYV. The CDR3 nucleotides read TGCGCCAGCAAAGGGACAGACTCCTACGAGCAGTACGTC.

This clonotype has a handful of counts. This rearrangement joins TRBV28 to TRBJ2-5, with D maybe TRBD2 (6 bases). CDR1 and CDR2 from the germline V gene are MDHEN and SYDVKM. V was shortened by 2 bases and J by 5 bases, with 12 bases between the two germline ends. The CDR3 length is 14 residues. The CDR3 region has the DNA TGTGCCAGCAGTTTAGCCCTAGCGAGGGAGACCCAGTACTTC. Residues: CASSLALARETQYF.

The genes are TRBV20-1 and TRBJ2-5; D assignment may be TRBD1 or TRBD2 (5 bases each). CDR1 DFQATT and CDR2 SNEGSKA come from the germline V gene (reference sequence). This CDR3 contains 11 residues. Deletions cut 7 bases from V and 5 bases from J, with 11 bases between. CDR3 loop: CSVDWGETQYF. The CDR3 DNA reads as TGCAGTGTAGACTGGGGGGAGACCCAGTACTTC.

The rearrangement links TRBV6-2 or TRBV6-3 to TRBJ2-1; 7 bases are a match to TRBD2. The CDR3 is 17 amino acids. J lost 4 bases, V lost 2 bases, and 11 bases had no gene match. Germline CDR1 is MNHEY and CDR2 is SVGEGT. CDR3 DNA: TGTGCCAGCAGTTACGACGGACTAGTGGGAGGGTACAATGAGCAGTTCTTC. Translation gives CASSYDGLVGGYNEQFF.

The V gene is TRBV18, the J gene TRBJ1-5, with TRBD1 matching 7 bases. V trimming: 5 bases; J trimming: 4 bases; junction bases outside the gene matches: 8. Looked up from germline, CDR1 is KGHSH and CDR2 is LQKENI. CDR3 length: 15 residues. The CDR3, as DNA: TGTGCCAGCTCAGTGAACAGGGGCCAAAATCAGCCCCAGCATTTT. Its translation: CASSVNRGQNQPQHF. Supplemented by reference TRBV18 and TRBJ1-5, the full variable domain reads NAGVMQNPRHLVRRRGQEARLRCSPMKGHSHVYWYRQLPEEGLKFMVYLQKENIIDESGMPKERFSAEFPKEGPSILRIQQVVRGDSAAYFCASSVNRGQNQPQHFGDGTRLSIL.

This clonotype was detected a few times. The chain uses TRBV29-1 and TRBJ2-1, with 11 positions matching TRBD2. With V trimmed by 4 bases and J by 7 bases, 9 bases remained unmatched. The CDR3 contains 15 residues. The V gene's germline CDR1 is SQVTM and CDR2 ANQGSEA. The CDR3 sequence is CSVGLAGGPGNEQFF. The CDR3 DNA follows: TGCAGCGTTGGCCTAGCGGGAGGCCCCGGAAATGAGCAGTTCTTC.

The J gene is TRBJ1-6, the V gene TRBV5-4; D unclear. CDR3 length: 12 amino acids. Germline lookup yields CDR1 SGHNT and CDR2 YYREEE (reference sequence). V shed 2 bases and J shed 9 bases, with 6 bases lying between them. The CDR3 loop reads CASSFEGSPLHF. CDR3 DNA sequence: TGTGCCAGCAGCTTTGAGGGTTCACCCCTCCACTTT.

This clonotype has just a few counts. This chain links TRBV19 with TRBJ2-7, with D tentatively TRBD1 or TRBD2 (5 bases each). V was pared by 7 bases and J by 2 bases, with 21 bases between. CDR1 is LNHDA and CDR2 is SQIVND in the germline V gene (reference sequence). This CDR3 comprises 16 residues. This CDR3 reads CASTPDVGTAPYEQYF. The CDR3 region has the DNA TGTGCCAGTACCCCTGACGTGGGGACGGCCCCCTACGAGCAGTACTTC.